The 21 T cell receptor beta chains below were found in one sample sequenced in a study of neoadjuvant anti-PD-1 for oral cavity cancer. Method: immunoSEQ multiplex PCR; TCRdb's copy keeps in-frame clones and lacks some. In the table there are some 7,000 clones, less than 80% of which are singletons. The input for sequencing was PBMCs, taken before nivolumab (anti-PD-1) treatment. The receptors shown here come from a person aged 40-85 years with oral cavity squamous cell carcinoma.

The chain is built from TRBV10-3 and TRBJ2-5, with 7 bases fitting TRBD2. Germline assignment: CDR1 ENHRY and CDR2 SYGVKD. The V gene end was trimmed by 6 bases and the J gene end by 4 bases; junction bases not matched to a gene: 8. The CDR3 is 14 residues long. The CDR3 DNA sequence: TGTGCCATCAGGCCGACGGCTAGCGGAGAGACCCAGTACTTC. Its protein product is CAIRPTASGETQYF.

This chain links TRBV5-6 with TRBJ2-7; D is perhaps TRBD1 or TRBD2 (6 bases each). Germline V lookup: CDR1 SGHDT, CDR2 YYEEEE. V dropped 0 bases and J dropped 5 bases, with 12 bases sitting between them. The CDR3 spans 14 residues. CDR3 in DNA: TGTGCCAGCAGCTTGGACAGGGAGGTTCACGAGCAGTACTTC. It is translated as CASSLDREVHEQYF.

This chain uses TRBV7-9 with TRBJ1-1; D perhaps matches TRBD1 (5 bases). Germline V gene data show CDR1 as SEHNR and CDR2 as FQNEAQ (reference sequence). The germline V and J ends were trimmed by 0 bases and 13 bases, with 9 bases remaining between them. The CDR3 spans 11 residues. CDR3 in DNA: TGTGCCAGCAGCTTAGCGCCGGGGGATTTCTTT. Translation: CASSLAPGDFF.

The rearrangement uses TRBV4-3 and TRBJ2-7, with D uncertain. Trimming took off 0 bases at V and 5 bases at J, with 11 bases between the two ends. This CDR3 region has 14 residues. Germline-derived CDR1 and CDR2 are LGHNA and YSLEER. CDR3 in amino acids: CASSQDWAVHEQYF. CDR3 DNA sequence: TGCGCCAGCAGCCAAGATTGGGCAGTCCACGAGCAGTACTTC.

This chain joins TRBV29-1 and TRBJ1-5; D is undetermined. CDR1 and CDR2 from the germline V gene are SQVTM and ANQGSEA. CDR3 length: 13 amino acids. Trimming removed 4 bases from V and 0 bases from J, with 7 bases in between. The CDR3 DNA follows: TGCAGCGTTGGCGGTCATAGCAATCAGCCCCAGCATTTT. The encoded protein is CSVGGHSNQPQHF.

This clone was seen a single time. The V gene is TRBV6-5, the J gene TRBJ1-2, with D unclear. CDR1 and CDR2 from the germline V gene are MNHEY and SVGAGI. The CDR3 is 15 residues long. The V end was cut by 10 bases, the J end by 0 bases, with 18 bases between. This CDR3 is CATRLGIGANYGYTF. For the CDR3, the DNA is TGTGCCACCCGTCTTGGGATTGGGGCTAACTATGGCTACACCTTC.

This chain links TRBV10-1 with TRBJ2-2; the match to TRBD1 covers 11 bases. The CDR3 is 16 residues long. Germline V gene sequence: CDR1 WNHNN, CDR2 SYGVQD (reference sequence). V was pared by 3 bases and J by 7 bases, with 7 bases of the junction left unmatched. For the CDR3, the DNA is TGCGCCAGCAGTGACCGGGACAGGGGGTCGGGCGGGGAGCTGTTTTTT. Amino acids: CASSDRDRGSGGELFF.

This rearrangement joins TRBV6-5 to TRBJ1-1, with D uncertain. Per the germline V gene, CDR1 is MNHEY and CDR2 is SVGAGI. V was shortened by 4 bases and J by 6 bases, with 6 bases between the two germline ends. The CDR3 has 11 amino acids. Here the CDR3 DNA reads TGTGCCAGCAGTTCCCAGTCTGAAGCTTTCTTT. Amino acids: CASSSQSEAFF.

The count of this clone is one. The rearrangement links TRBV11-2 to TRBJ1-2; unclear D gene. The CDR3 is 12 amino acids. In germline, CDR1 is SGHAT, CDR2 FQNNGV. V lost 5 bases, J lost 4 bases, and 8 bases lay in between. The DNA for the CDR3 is TGTGCCAGCAGCCCCGAGGGCTATGGCTACACCTTC. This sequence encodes CASSPEGYGYTF.

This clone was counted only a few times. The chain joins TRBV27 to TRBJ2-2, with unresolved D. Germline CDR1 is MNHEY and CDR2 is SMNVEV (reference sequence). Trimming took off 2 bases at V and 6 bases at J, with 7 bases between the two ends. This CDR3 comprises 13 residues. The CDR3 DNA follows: TGTGCCAGCAGTTTACTATTGCCCGGGGAGCTGTTTTTT. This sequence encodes CASSLLLPGELFF.

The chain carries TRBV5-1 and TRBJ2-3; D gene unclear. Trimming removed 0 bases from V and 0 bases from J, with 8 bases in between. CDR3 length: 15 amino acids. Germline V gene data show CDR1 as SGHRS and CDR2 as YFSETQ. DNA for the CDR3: TGCGCCAGCAGCTTGGGTCCGAGTAGCACAGATACGCAGTATTTT. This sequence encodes CASSLGPSSTDTQYF.

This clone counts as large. The CDR3 DNA sequence: TGTGCCAGCAGTGAAGGACAGGAATACTACGAGCAGTACTTC. This encodes CASSEGQEYYEQYF. The genes are TRBV6-1 and TRBJ2-7; the D gene is possibly TRBD1 (6 bases). Germline V CDR1 and CDR2: MNHNS, SASEGT. Between the trimmed V and J ends, which lost 1 base and 3 bases, there was a span of 10 bases. This CDR3 has 14 amino acids.

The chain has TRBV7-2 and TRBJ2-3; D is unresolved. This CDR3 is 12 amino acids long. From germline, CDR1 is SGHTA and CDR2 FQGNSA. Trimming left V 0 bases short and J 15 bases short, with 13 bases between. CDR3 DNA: TGTGCCAGCAGCTTAGCTCAGCTGGCCCACTATTTT. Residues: CASSLAQLAHYF.

The CDR3 DNA reads TGTGCCAGCAGCCCCCGACAGATTTACACAGATACGCAGTATTTT. Encoded protein: CASSPRQIYTDTQYF. V gene TRBV11-2 combines with J gene TRBJ2-3, with a possible D match to TRBD1 (5 bases). With 5 bases removed from V and 2 bases from J, the gap between germline ends came to 14 bases. Germline CDR1 SGHAT, CDR2 FQNNGV. CDR3 length: 15 amino acids.

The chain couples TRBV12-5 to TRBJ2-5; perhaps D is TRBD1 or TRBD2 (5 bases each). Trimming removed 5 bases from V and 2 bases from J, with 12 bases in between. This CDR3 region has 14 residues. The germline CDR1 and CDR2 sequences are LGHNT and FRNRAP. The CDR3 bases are TGTGCTAGTGGTCCTCGAGGGGTACAAGAGACCCAGTACTTC. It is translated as CASGPRGVQETQYF.

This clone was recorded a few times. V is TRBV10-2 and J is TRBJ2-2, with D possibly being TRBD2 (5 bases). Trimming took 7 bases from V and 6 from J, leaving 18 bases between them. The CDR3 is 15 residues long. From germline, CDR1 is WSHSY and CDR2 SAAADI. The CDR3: CASTPTNRDSGELFF. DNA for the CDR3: TGCGCCAGCACCCCCACGAACCGGGATTCCGGGGAGCTGTTTTTT.

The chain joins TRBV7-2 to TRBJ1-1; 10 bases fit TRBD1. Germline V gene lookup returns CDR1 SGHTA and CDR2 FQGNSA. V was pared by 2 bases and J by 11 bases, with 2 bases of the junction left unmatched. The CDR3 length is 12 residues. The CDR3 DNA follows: TGTGCCAGCAGCTTACGACAGGGGGCGGCTTTCTTT. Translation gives CASSLRQGAAFF.

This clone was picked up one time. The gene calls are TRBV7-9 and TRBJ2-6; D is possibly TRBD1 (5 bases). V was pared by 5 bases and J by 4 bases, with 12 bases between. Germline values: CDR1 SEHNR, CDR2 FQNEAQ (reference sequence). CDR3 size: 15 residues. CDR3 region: CASSLTGPGANVLTF. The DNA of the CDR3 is TGTGCCAGCAGCCTAACAGGTCCAGGGGCCAACGTCCTGACTTTC.

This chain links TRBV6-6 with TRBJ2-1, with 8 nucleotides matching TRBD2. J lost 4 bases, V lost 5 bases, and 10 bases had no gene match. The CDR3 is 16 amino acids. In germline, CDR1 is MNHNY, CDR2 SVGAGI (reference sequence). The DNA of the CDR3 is TGTGCCAGCAGTAGCCTTTCCGGGACTAGGTACAATGAGCAGTTCTTC. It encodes CASSSLSGTRYNEQFF.

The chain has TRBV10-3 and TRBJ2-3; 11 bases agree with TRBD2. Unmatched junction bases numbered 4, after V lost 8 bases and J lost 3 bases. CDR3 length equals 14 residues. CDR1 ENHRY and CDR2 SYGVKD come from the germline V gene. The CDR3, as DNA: TGTGCCATCTTAGCGGGGGGGCAGACAGATACGCAGTATTTT. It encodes CAILAGGQTDTQYF.

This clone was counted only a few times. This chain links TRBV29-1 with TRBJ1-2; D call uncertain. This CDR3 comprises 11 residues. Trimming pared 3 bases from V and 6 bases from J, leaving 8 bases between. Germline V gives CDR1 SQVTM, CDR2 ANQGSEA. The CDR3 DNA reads TGCAGCGTTGAGGGATTGGATGGCTACACCTTC. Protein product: CSVEGLDGYTF. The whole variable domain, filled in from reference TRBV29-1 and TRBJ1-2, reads SAVISQKPSRDICQRGTSLTIQCQVDSQVTMMFWYRQQPGQSLTLIATANQGSEATYESGFVIDKFPISRPNLTFSTLTVSNMSPEDSSIYLCSVEGLDGYTFGSGTRLTVV.